These T cell receptor beta chains were read from a single sample in a study of OX40 agonist ivuxolimab in advanced cancers. TCRdb's table, derived via immunoSEQ multiplex PCR, lists solely in-frame clones and lacks some. The repertoire has under 75,000 clones, 85% to 95% of them found once; the top ten carry roughly 25%. The specimen comprised CD4+ or CD8+ T cells sorted from blood, sampled in a trial of the OX40 agonist ivuxolimab. Every receptor here comes from an adult with an advanced solid tumor such as melanoma, head and neck, liver or kidney cancer. Both conserved end residues are part of each CDR3.

V: TRBV30; J: TRBJ2-1; CDR3: CAWSVGQGNNEQFF
V: TRBV5-4; J: TRBJ2-7; CDR3: CASRRSGEIYEQYF
V: TRBV27; J: TRBJ2-7; CDR3: CASSWGSEQYF
V: TRBV30; J: TRBJ2-1; CDR3: CAWAPGQGASEQFF
V: TRBV30; J: TRBJ2-5; CDR3: CAWNAGLSPYQTQYF
V: TRBV7-9; J: TRBJ2-3; CDR3: CASSLNVVAGDTDTQYF
V: TRBV27; J: TRBJ1-1; CDR3: CASRLTPTGTTEAFF
V: TRBV4-2; J: TRBJ1-1; CDR3: CASSQDLGTFF
V: TRBV14; J: TRBJ2-7; CDR3: CASSQGQAAYEQYF
V: TRBV6-5; J: TRBJ2-7; CDR3: CASSPGTNYEQYF
V: TRBV6-4; J: TRBJ2-3; CDR3: CASSRAVGTDTQYF
V: TRBV7-9; J: TRBJ2-1; CDR3: CASSSFRTVSQEYNEQFF
V: TRBV28; J: TRBJ2-6; CDR3: CASSSRGPGANVLTF
V: TRBV6-6; J: TRBJ2-2; CDR3: CASLTRAQNTGELFF
V: TRBV30; J: TRBJ2-3; CDR3: CAWSVGARTDTQYF
V: TRBV30; J: TRBJ2-3; CDR3: CAWAPGISTDTQYF
V: TRBV6-5; J: TRBJ2-7; CDR3: CASSRDKNEQYF
V: TRBV27; J: TRBJ2-7; CDR3: CASSPTGGSGQAAGLAGGAYEQYF
V: TRBV5-6; J: TRBJ1-3; CDR3: CASSGRPDGRGNTIYF
V: TRBV6-5; J: TRBJ1-2; CDR3: CASTIGGTGAGYTF
V: TRBV4-1; J: TRBJ2-7; CDR3: CASSQDLGSSLSYEQYF
V: TRBV19; J: TRBJ2-7; CDR3: CASILRAGGPYEQYF
V: TRBV10-3; J: TRBJ2-1; CDR3: CAISESEGRGVINEQFF
V: TRBV27; J: TRBJ2-5; CDR3: CASSPPLKETQYF
V: TRBV19; J: TRBJ2-5; CDR3: CASSIDNSPETQYF
V: TRBV7-9; J: TRBJ2-7; CDR3: CASSLSPSILYEQYF
V: TRBV9; J: TRBJ1-4; CDR3: CASSTGIGEKLFF
V: TRBV6-5; J: TRBJ2-7; CDR3: CASSYGTSGTYEQYF
V: TRBV28; J: TRBJ2-2; CDR3: CASSSLGVSTGELFF
V: TRBV6-4; J: TRBJ2-1; CDR3: CASSATGTSGYNEQFF
V: TRBV4-1; J: TRBJ2-3; CDR3: CASSQGAGSDTQYF
V: TRBV27; J: TRBJ2-3; CDR3: CASSPSADTQYF
V: TRBV21-1; J: TRBJ2-7; CDR3: CASSGSYEQYF
V: TRBV7-2; J: TRBJ2-3; CDR3: CASSLYTAGVRSDTQYF
V: TRBV28; J: TRBJ2-7; CDR3: CASSPPVAYEQYF
V: TRBV29-1; J: TRBJ2-2; CDR3: CSVEVGQGALTGELFF
V: TRBV7-9; J: TRBJ2-1; CDR3: CASRTSAYNEQFF
V: TRBV5-1; J: TRBJ2-7; CDR3: CASSLVAARNEQYF
V: TRBV10-2; J: TRBJ2-7; CDR3: CASSESEVYEQYF
V: TRBV27; J: TRBJ1-5; CDR3: CASRQGNQPQHF
V: TRBV11-2; J: TRBJ2-7; CDR3: CASSLSLFSYEQYF
V: TRBV27; J: TRBJ2-7; CDR3: CASSLSSYEQYF
V: TRBV10-3; J: TRBJ2-1; CDR3: CAIIEGQGATYEQFF
V: TRBV5-1; J: TRBJ1-2; CDR3: CASSDGQGKSYGYTF
V: TRBV30; J: TRBJ2-1; CDR3: CAWRTSGSHEQFF
V: TRBV29-1; J: TRBJ1-2; CDR3: CSVEGQTDYGYTF
V: TRBV10-3; J: TRBJ2-2; CDR3: CATTNADRESSGELFF
V: TRBV19; J: TRBJ2-3; CDR3: CASKPSGGGDTQYF
V: TRBV7-9; J: TRBJ2-3; CDR3: CASSLVELTDTQYF
V: TRBV28; J: TRBJ2-7; CDR3: CASSYNSYYEQYF
V: TRBV27; J: TRBJ1-4; CDR3: CASSQTGGVEKLFF
V: TRBV7-9; J: TRBJ1-2; CDR3: CASSYGTGSNYGYTF